This T cell receptor (beta chain) was observed in a study of cytomegalovirus exposure and HLA in healthy donors. This PCR relied on a set of 60 Vbeta primers and 13 Jbeta primers. This table comes from immunoSEQ multiplex PCR, and its TCRdb copy is limited to in-frame clones, with some not included. The sample carries about 150,000 clones, approximately 80% recorded once. Study-wide results and caveats: There were approximately 150 TCR beta chains listed as cytomegalovirus-associated. Later work found that TCR association rates differed between HLA loci; DRB1 had the most and HLA-C the fewest.

About this clone: What it binds is not known.

This CDR3 has 15 amino acids. From germline, CDR1 is ENHRY and CDR2 SYGVKD. The V segment lost 10 bases and the J segment 0 bases; nucleotides outside the gene matches: 11. The chain couples TRBV10-3 to TRBJ2-7; 8 positions agree with TRBD2. This TCR derives from a man aged 30 to 45 in good health and CMV-seropositive. The sequenced sample was PBMCs. The CDR3: CATIPGGGSSYEQYF. The CDR3 nucleotides read TGTGCCACCATCCCCGGGGGGGGGTCCTCCTACGAGCAGTACTTC.